This T cell receptor (beta chain) originates from a study of T cells in Graves' hyperthyroidism and ophthalmopathy. The germline V gene encodes CDR1 SEHNR and CDR2 FQNEAQ (reference sequence). With 3 bases clipped from V and 11 bases from J, the junction kept 8 bases outside the gene matches. The CDR3 sequence is 14 residues long. The source material, RNA transcripts, was used to amplify TCR beta CDR3 regions. During a first-round RT-PCR of the TCR CDR3, the HTBI primer set was used. TCRdb itself ran the multiplex PCR reads through MiXCR, one entry per CDR3 protein. The sample contains roughly 300,000 distinct CDR3 sequences, around 14% of which appear only once. Patients showing uncontrolled infection, other autoimmune disease, pregnancy or lactation were ineligible. Every diagnosis used clinical symptoms, serum thyroxine and TRAb, thyroid ultrasound and orbital computed tomography. Fresh peripheral blood, less than 11 ml of it, supplied the PBMCs.

Many counts were recorded for this clonotype. This clonotype originated in a woman aged 25 to 39 with Graves' hyperthyroidism. This rearrangement joins TRBV7-9 to TRBJ1-5, with 9 bases fitting TRBD1. The sequencing sample was made of blood. CDR3 protein: CASSFGTGNGAQHF. For the CDR3, the DNA is TGTGCCAGCAGCTTCGGGACAGGGAACGGAGCCCAGCATTTT. The whole variable domain, filled in from reference TRBV7-9 and TRBJ1-5, reads DTGVSQNPRHKITKRGQNVTFRCDPISEHNRLYWYRQTLGQGPEFLTYFQNEAQLEKSRLLSDRFSAERPKGSFSTLEIQRTEQGDSAMYLCASSFGTGNGAQHFGDGTRLSIL.